The rows below give T cell receptor beta chains drawn from one sample of a study of shared clonotypes between healthy human individuals. Sequencing used immunoSEQ multiplex PCR; TCRdb keeps in-frame clones, though not all of them. The sample includes around 1.5 million clones, 95% to 99% seen only once; the top ten take roughly 0.42%. Sequencing was done on a sample of naive CD4+ T cells sorted from blood. The receptors stem from a man under 40 in good health. CDR3s include the opening cysteine and the closing phenylalanine or tryptophan.

v_call cdr3_length cdr3_aa
TRBV6-5 14 CASRPRTGDYGYTF
TRBV29-1 14 CSVAGQLNWNIQYF
TRBV9 14 CASSTQTYADIQYF
TRBV18 16 CASSPAGDRVGQPQHF
TRBV7-9 14 CASSLESRANIQYF
TRBV16 15 CASSRGTGLYNEQFF
TRBV5-4 14 CASSAGQAYYGYTF
TRBV7-6 15 CASSLLGSHGNEQFF
TRBV11-2 14 CASSLARENTEAFF
TRBV27 15 CASSLGRPSTDTQYF
TRBV7-9 17 CASTTIRGLVGTGELFF
TRBV28 15 CASWTGGATNEKLFF
TRBV4-1 13 CASSQASEDTQYF
TRBV2 16 CASSARTGARDQPQHF
TRBV10-3 19 CAISDSPSGPKASYNEQFF